Listed below are T cell receptor beta chains from one sample, sequenced in a study of cytomegalovirus exposure and HLA in healthy donors. The data were produced by immunoSEQ multiplex PCR, yet TCRdb's version contains in-frame clones alone and is incomplete. The profile covers about 120,000 clones, with about three quarters appearing a single time and 30% taken by the ten largest. The sequenced sample was PBMCs. The origin of the receptors is a man in his 60s in good health and CMV-seropositive. The CDR3 runs from the conserved cysteine through the conserved F or W. D genes are given only for firm matches. The size field is filled for only some rows; it gives once, few, many or a size class.

j_call: TRBJ2-2
v_call: TRBV18
d_call: NA
clone_size: NA
cdr3_aa: CASSPGSGGTGELFF
cdr3_nt: TGTGCCAGCTCACCGGGATCCGGGGGCACCGGGGAGCTGTTTTTT

j_call: TRBJ1-2
v_call: TRBV11-2
d_call: TRBD1
clone_size: NA
cdr3_aa: CASSSYLSGGKDGYTF
cdr3_nt: TGTGCCAGCAGCTCTTACTTATCAGGGGGCAAGGATGGCTACACCTTC

j_call: TRBJ1-1
v_call: TRBV5-6
d_call: TRBD1
clone_size: NA
cdr3_aa: CASSWDRVNTEAFF
cdr3_nt: TGTGCCAGCAGTTGGGACAGGGTGAACACTGAAGCTTTCTTT

j_call: TRBJ2-1
v_call: TRBV5-5
d_call: TRBD2
clone_size: many
cdr3_aa: CASSLLAGGPGEQFF
cdr3_nt: TGTGCCAGCAGCTTATTAGCGGGAGGGCCCGGGGAGCAGTTCTTC

j_call: TRBJ1-5
v_call: TRBV11-2
d_call: NA
clone_size: NA
cdr3_aa: CASSLGTGDQPQHF
cdr3_nt: TGTGCCAGCAGCTTAGGGACTGGCGATCAGCCCCAGCATTTT

j_call: TRBJ1-5
v_call: TRBV28
d_call: NA
clone_size: NA
cdr3_aa: CASIVDRRNQPQHF
cdr3_nt: TGTGCCAGCATCGTCGACAGGCGCAATCAGCCCCAGCATTTT

j_call: TRBJ1-5
v_call: TRBV29-1
d_call: TRBD1
clone_size: NA
cdr3_aa: CSVLKTGQLISEPQHF
cdr3_nt: TGCAGCGTTCTGAAGACGGGACAGCTAATCTCGGAGCCCCAGCATTTT

j_call: TRBJ1-2
v_call: TRBV2
d_call: NA
clone_size: NA
cdr3_aa: CASSDLREGGYTF
cdr3_nt: TGTGCCAGCAGTGATTTGCGGGAAGGTGGCTACACCTTC

j_call: TRBJ1-1
v_call: TRBV5-1
d_call: NA
clone_size: NA
cdr3_aa: CASSLRPRQGEAFF
cdr3_nt: TGCGCCAGCAGCTTGAGGCCCCGTCAGGGTGAAGCTTTCTTT

j_call: TRBJ1-2
v_call: TRBV5-1
d_call: NA
clone_size: NA
cdr3_aa: CASSFTQEGGYTF
cdr3_nt: TGCGCCAGCAGCTTCACCCAGGAGGGGGGCTACACCTTC

j_call: TRBJ1-2
v_call: TRBV27
d_call: NA
clone_size: NA
cdr3_aa: CASSLKGFGYTF
cdr3_nt: TGTGCCAGCAGTTTAAAGGGGTTTGGCTACACCTTC

j_call: TRBJ1-1
v_call: TRBV19
d_call: NA
clone_size: NA
cdr3_aa: CASRWQVNTEAFF
cdr3_nt: TGTGCCAGTAGGTGGCAGGTTAACACTGAAGCTTTCTTT

j_call: TRBJ2-3
v_call: TRBV28
d_call: TRBD1
clone_size: once
cdr3_aa: CASSRLRDRVTDTQYF
cdr3_nt: TGTGCCAGCAGTCGTTTAAGGGACAGGGTGACAGATACGCAGTATTTT

j_call: TRBJ1-1
v_call: TRBV5-1
d_call: TRBD1
clone_size: NA
cdr3_aa: CASSTGTGDTEAFF
cdr3_nt: TGCGCCAGCAGCACAGGGACAGGGGACACTGAAGCTTTCTTT

j_call: TRBJ2-1
v_call: TRBV5-4
d_call: NA
clone_size: NA
cdr3_aa: CASSLAAGAQGEQFF
cdr3_nt: TGTGCCAGCAGCTTGGCGGCGGGGGCGCAGGGGGAGCAGTTCTTC

j_call: TRBJ1-6
v_call: TRBV11-2
d_call: NA
clone_size: NA
cdr3_aa: CASSLVRDSHSFF
cdr3_nt: TGTGCCAGCAGCTTAGTTAGGGACTCCCACTCCTTCTTT

j_call: TRBJ1-3
v_call: TRBV5-1
d_call: NA
clone_size: NA
cdr3_aa: CASSLSSGNTIYF
cdr3_nt: TGCGCCAGCAGCTTGTCCTCCGGAAACACCATATATTTT

j_call: TRBJ1-2
v_call: TRBV28
d_call: TRBD1
clone_size: NA
cdr3_aa: CASRRTGADYGYTF
cdr3_nt: TGTGCCAGCAGGCGGACAGGGGCGGACTATGGCTACACCTTC

j_call: TRBJ2-5
v_call: TRBV2
d_call: TRBD1
clone_size: few
cdr3_aa: CASSEKGGTGETQYF
cdr3_nt: TGTGCCAGCAGTGAAAAGGGGGGGACAGGGGAGACCCAGTACTTC

j_call: TRBJ2-7
v_call: TRBV5-5
d_call: TRBD1
clone_size: few
cdr3_aa: CASSLLRQGPYEQYF
cdr3_nt: TGTGCCAGCAGCTTATTGAGACAGGGCCCCTACGAGCAGTACTTC

j_call: TRBJ2-7
v_call: TRBV5-4
d_call: NA
clone_size: NA
cdr3_aa: CASSPSPSYEQYF
cdr3_nt: TGTGCCAGCAGCCCGAGCCCCTCCTACGAGCAGTACTTC

j_call: TRBJ1-1
v_call: TRBV5-4
d_call: TRBD1
clone_size: NA
cdr3_aa: CASSPRGHGTEAFF
cdr3_nt: TGTGCCAGCAGCCCTAGGGGGCATGGGACTGAAGCTTTCTTT

j_call: TRBJ2-3
v_call: TRBV2
d_call: TRBD2
clone_size: NA
cdr3_aa: CASSGSLAGGIDTQYF
cdr3_nt: TGTGCCAGCAGTGGAAGCCTAGCGGGAGGGATAGATACGCAGTATTTT

j_call: TRBJ2-1
v_call: TRBV7-2
d_call: TRBD2
clone_size: NA
cdr3_aa: CASSLTSGGHNEQFF
cdr3_nt: TGTGCCAGCAGCTTAACTAGCGGGGGACACAATGAGCAGTTCTTC

j_call: TRBJ1-1
v_call: TRBV7-9
d_call: NA
clone_size: NA
cdr3_aa: CASSPWGRSNTEAFF
cdr3_nt: TGTGCCAGCAGCCCATGGGGCAGGTCGAACACTGAAGCTTTCTTT

j_call: TRBJ1-1
v_call: TRBV5-4
d_call: NA
clone_size: NA
cdr3_aa: CASSLGGLNTEAFF
cdr3_nt: TGTGCCAGCAGCTTGGGGGGCTTGAACACTGAAGCTTTCTTT

j_call: TRBJ2-3
v_call: TRBV5-1
d_call: NA
clone_size: few
cdr3_aa: CASSFQDTDTQYF
cdr3_nt: TGCGCCAGCAGCTTCCAGGACACAGATACGCAGTATTTT

j_call: TRBJ1-6
v_call: TRBV5-3
d_call: NA
clone_size: few
cdr3_aa: CARSLVRCSPLHF
cdr3_nt: TGTGCCAGAAGCTTGGTCCGGTGCTCACCCCTCCACTTT

j_call: TRBJ2-2
v_call: TRBV7-6
d_call: NA
clone_size: NA
cdr3_aa: CASSPLGAGRNGELFF
cdr3_nt: TGTGCCAGCAGCCCTTTGGGGGCGGGTAGGAACGGGGAGCTGTTTTTT

j_call: TRBJ2-3
v_call: TRBV6-6
d_call: TRBD1
clone_size: NA
cdr3_aa: CASRDTGTGSTDTQYF
cdr3_nt: TGTGCCAGCAGAGACACCGGGACAGGGTCCACAGATACGCAGTATTTT

j_call: TRBJ1-4
v_call: TRBV25-1
d_call: NA
clone_size: NA
cdr3_aa: CASSEPGTREKLFF
cdr3_nt: TGTGCCAGCAGTGAACCGGGTACGAGGGAAAAACTGTTTTTT

j_call: TRBJ1-1
v_call: TRBV6-5
d_call: NA
clone_size: NA
cdr3_aa: CASSYSYGEGTEAFF
cdr3_nt: TGTGCCAGCAGTTACTCGTACGGGGAGGGGACTGAAGCTTTCTTT

j_call: TRBJ2-7
v_call: TRBV19
d_call: TRBD2
clone_size: NA
cdr3_aa: CASSITSGGRGEQYF
cdr3_nt: TGTGCCAGTAGTATAACTAGCGGGGGTAGAGGCGAGCAGTACTTC

j_call: TRBJ1-2
v_call: TRBV19
d_call: TRBD1
clone_size: NA
cdr3_aa: CAPGARDRNYGYTF
cdr3_nt: TGTGCCCCTGGGGCCCGGGACAGGAACTATGGCTACACCTTC

j_call: TRBJ1-1
v_call: TRBV11-3
d_call: TRBD1
clone_size: NA
cdr3_aa: CASSSRQGQTEAFF
cdr3_nt: TGTGCCAGCAGCTCTCGACAGGGCCAAACTGAAGCTTTCTTT

j_call: TRBJ2-7
v_call: TRBV7-3
d_call: TRBD1
clone_size: NA
cdr3_aa: CASSPDRNEQYF
cdr3_nt: TGTGCCAGCAGCCCGGACAGGAACGAGCAGTACTTC

j_call: TRBJ2-1
v_call: TRBV10-1
d_call: TRBD1
clone_size: NA
cdr3_aa: CASSGSDRGPYNEQFF
cdr3_nt: TGCGCCAGCAGTGGATCGGACAGGGGGCCCTACAATGAGCAGTTCTTC